These 20 T cell receptor beta chains share one sample of origin, sequenced in a study of cytomegalovirus exposure and HLA in healthy donors. PCR involved 60 Vbeta and 13 Jbeta primers. Measured with immunoSEQ multiplex PCR; TCRdb has only the in-frame clones, and not every one. The table for this sample gives about 130,000 clones. The sample comprised PBMCs. All receptors come from a man aged 18 to 35 in good health and CMV-seronegative.

The rearrangement joins TRBV9 to TRBJ1-2, with D unresolved. CDR1 is SGDLS and CDR2 is YYNGEE in the germline V gene. The CDR3 is made up of 12 amino acids. Trimming removed 4 bases at V and 4 bases at J, with 8 bases between. CDR3 region: CASSPPGYGYTF. Written as DNA, the CDR3 is TGTGCCAGCAGCCCACCCGGCTATGGCTACACCTTC.

The chain carries TRBV27 and TRBJ2-1; 9 nucleotides match TRBD1. Losses at the gene ends were 10 bases for V and 8 bases for J; bases not matched to a gene: 15. The germline V gene encodes CDR1 MNHEY and CDR2 SMNVEV (reference sequence). The CDR3 is 15 residues long. CDR3 in DNA: TGTGCCACTATGGTACAGGGGGCTCTCCGGGATGAGCAGTTCTTC. This translates into CATMVQGALRDEQFF.

The chain uses TRBV6-6 and TRBJ2-1; 13 bases are shared with TRBD2. Germline V lookup: CDR1 MNHNY, CDR2 SVGAGI (reference sequence). This CDR3 spans 16 amino acids. The trim removed 4 bases at V and 4 bases at J, leaving 4 bases unmatched. CDR3 nucleotides: TGTGCCAGCAGTTGGACTAGCGGGAGACAGTACAATGAGCAGTTCTTC. Encoded protein: CASSWTSGRQYNEQFF.

CDR3 in amino acids: CASSTDIGVYEQYF. CDR3 nucleotide sequence: TGTGCCAGTAGTACCGATATAGGGGTTTACGAGCAGTACTTC. The J gene is TRBJ2-7, the V gene TRBV19, with D maybe TRBD1 (5 bases). Per the germline V gene, CDR1 is LNHDA and CDR2 is SQIVND (reference sequence). The CDR3 contains 14 residues. Trimming cost V 4 bases and J 4 bases, with 14 bases left between them.

The chain is built from TRBV6-5 and TRBJ1-2, with 12 bases fitting TRBD1. Germline V gene data show CDR1 as MNHEY and CDR2 as SVGAGI. The CDR3 consists of 15 residues. Unmatched junction bases numbered 8, after V lost 4 bases and J lost 8 bases. The CDR3 spells CASSLTGTGGRGYTF. CDR3 in DNA: TGTGCCAGCAGTTTAACCGGGACAGGGGGCAGGGGCTACACCTTC.

V is TRBV5-6 and J is TRBJ2-7; 7 bases are a match to TRBD2. The CDR3 loop spans 14 amino acids. After removal of 3 bases from V and 2 bases from J, the junction contained 5 bases not matched to a gene. Germline V gene data show CDR1 as SGHDT and CDR2 as YYEEEE. CDR3 coding DNA: TGTGCCAGCAGCTGGCGGGGGTTGCCCTACGAGCAGTACTTC. Translated, it gives CASSWRGLPYEQYF.

The chain uses TRBV19 and TRBJ1-1; no reliable D call. The CDR3 length is 17 residues. The V gene lost 5 bases and the J gene lost 3 bases, with 22 bases spanning the gap. Looked up from germline, CDR1 is LNHDA and CDR2 is SQIVND (reference sequence). The CDR3: CASSLVYGVQVDTEAFF. As DNA, the CDR3 is TGTGCCAGTAGTTTAGTCTACGGGGTCCAGGTGGACACTGAAGCTTTCTTT.

This chain connects TRBV4-1 to TRBJ1-6; 12 bases are a match to TRBD1. V shed 4 bases and J 9 bases; nucleotides not matched to a gene: 10. Germline V lookup: CDR1 MGHRA, CDR2 YSYEKL. This CDR3 has 17 residues. DNA of the CDR3: TGCGCCAGCAGCCCGGGACAGGGGGCGCAGTGGGGTTCACCCCTCCACTTT. Encoded protein: CASSPGQGAQWGSPLHF.

The chain is built from TRBV6-1 and TRBJ1-1; TRBD1 agrees at 10 bases. Germline V CDR1 and CDR2: MNHNS, SASEGT. V shed 4 bases and J 10 bases; nucleotides not matched to a gene: 9. The CDR3 loop spans 14 amino acids. CDR3 in DNA: TGTGCCAGCAGTGCCGGGACAGGGGCCCCGGGAGCTTTCTTT. It translates to CASSAGTGAPGAFF.

The chain couples TRBV7-9 to TRBJ2-7; possible D gene TRBD1, 5 bases. V was trimmed by 8 bases and J by 5 bases, leaving 16 bases between them. The CDR3 has 13 residues. In germline, CDR1 is SEHNR, CDR2 FQNEAQ (reference sequence). The CDR3, as DNA: TGTGCCAGCTGCCAGACAGAGTTTAACGAGCAGTACTTC. This encodes CASCQTEFNEQYF.

V usage is TRBV19 and J usage is TRBJ1-5, with TRBD1 matching over 11 bases. Germline CDR1 LNHDA, CDR2 SQIVND (reference sequence). The CDR3 totals 15 residues. With V trimmed by 4 bases and J by 6 bases, 5 bases remained unmatched. The CDR3 loop is CASSTGTGGGQPQHF. In DNA form, the CDR3 reads TGTGCCAGTAGTACTGGGACAGGGGGAGGTCAGCCCCAGCATTTT.

The V gene is TRBV19, the J gene TRBJ1-2; D call uncertain. Looked up from germline, CDR1 is LNHDA and CDR2 is SQIVND (reference sequence). CDR3 length equals 12 residues. V lost 9 bases and J lost 4, with 12 bases in between. The CDR3 protein is CASGTGVYGYTF. In nucleotides, the CDR3 is TGTGCCAGCGGTACCGGGGTCTATGGCTACACCTTC.

This chain joins TRBV5-1 and TRBJ2-7; 13 bases agree with TRBD2. V dropped 5 bases and J dropped 2; count of bases not matched to a gene: 1. This CDR3 spans 14 amino acids. Germline V CDR1 and CDR2: SGHRS, YFSETQ. The CDR3 sequence is CASSGLAGAYEQYF. In nucleotides, the CDR3 is TGCGCCAGCAGTGGACTAGCGGGAGCCTACGAGCAGTACTTC. Complete variable domain (other parts from reference TRBV5-1 and TRBJ2-7): KAGVTQTPRYLIKTRGQQVTLSCSPISGHRSVSWYQQTPGQGLQFLFEYFSETQRNKGNFPGRFSGRQFSNSRSEMNVSTLELGDSALYLCASSGLAGAYEQYFGPGTRLTVT.

V and J are TRBV15 and TRBJ2-2, with 9 nucleotides matching TRBD2. The CDR3 is made up of 14 amino acids. Germline V gene sequence: CDR1 LNHNV, CDR2 YYDKDF (reference sequence). The V segment lost 8 bases and the J segment 2 bases; nucleotides outside the gene matches: 3. Written as DNA, the CDR3 is TGTGCCACCCGGCGGGAGGGTAACACCGGGGAGCTGTTTTTT. Its translation is CATRREGNTGELFF.

The rearrangement joins TRBV6-1 to TRBJ2-3; D perhaps matches TRBD2 (6 bases). V shed 3 bases and J shed 3 bases, with 16 bases lying between them. This CDR3 has 16 amino acids. Germline V gene sequence: CDR1 MNHNS, CDR2 SASEGT. CDR3 region: CASSDLRRGITDTQYF. The CDR3 DNA is TGTGCCAGCAGTGATCTCCGACGGGGGATTACAGATACGCAGTATTTT.

The V gene is TRBV7-8, the J gene TRBJ2-7; 7 positions match TRBD1. This CDR3 spans 15 amino acids. Looked up from germline, CDR1 is SGHVS and CDR2 is FQNEAQ. Trimming took 4 bases from V and 3 from J; bases not matched to a gene: 9. The DNA for the CDR3 is TGTGCCAGCAGCTCACCGCTGGACAGGCGCTACGAGCAGTACTTC. Translated, it gives CASSSPLDRRYEQYF.

The chain is built from TRBV5-1 and TRBJ2-2; 8 bases are shared with TRBD2. The CDR3 has 15 amino acids. Losses at the gene ends were 4 bases for V and 1 base for J; bases not matched to a gene: 3. Germline V gene data show CDR1 as SGHRS and CDR2 as YFSETQ. CDR3 bases: TGCGCCAGCAGCCCCGGGAGGGGGAACACCGGGGAGCTGTTTTTT. It yields the protein CASSPGRGNTGELFF.

The chain carries TRBV18 and TRBJ1-2, with TRBD1 matching over 8 bases. V shed 7 bases, J shed 3 bases, and the junction held 10 bases outside the gene matches. Germline CDR1 and CDR2: KGHSH and LQKENI. The CDR3 covers 15 residues. The CDR3 DNA follows: TGTGCCAGCTTCGCCTTCAGGGGGCGAGACTATGGCTACACCTTC. Translation: CASFAFRGRDYGYTF.

The genes are TRBV12-5 and TRBJ2-5; D is perhaps TRBD1 (6 bases). The J call may not be correct, given that the DNA end is closer to TRBJ2-7. The germline gives CDR1 LGHNT, CDR2 FRNRAP. The CDR3 is 14 amino acids. CDR3 region: CASGFGDITYEQYF. CDR3 nucleotides: TGTGCTAGTGGTTTCGGGGACATTACCTACGAGCAGTACTTC.

This rearrangement joins TRBV6-1 to TRBJ2-5, with 7 bases lining up with TRBD2. The CDR3 is 15 amino acids. Per the germline V gene, CDR1 is MNHNS and CDR2 is SASEGT. V shed 3 bases, J shed 0 bases, and the junction held 4 bases outside the gene matches. The chain's CDR3 is CASSEGRVDQETQYF. The CDR3 coding sequence is TGTGCCAGCAGTGAGGGGAGGGTAGACCAAGAGACCCAGTACTTC.